This T cell receptor beta chain was sequenced in a study of blood T cells in healthy people across ages. This CDR3 contains 13 residues. V was trimmed by 1 base and J by 9 bases, leaving 12 bases between them. Primed by a sample-barcoded 5' primer and a J-beta primer mix, a second PCR proceeded for roughly 6 to 12 cycles. Via MiXCR, TCRdb re-called the 5' RACE reads, giving one row per CDR3 protein. The sample yields roughly 700,000 distinct CDR3 sequences, 32% seen once. About this clonotype itself: A much larger clone lies one base from this, so it may be a read error.

This chain links TRBV12-3 or TRBV12-4 with TRBJ1-2; maybe TRBD1 (5 bases). This TCR derives from a woman of 80 years or more in good health. The sample consisted of blood. The CDR3: CASSLDGGDSYTF. The CDR3 DNA reads as TGTGCCAGCAGTTTAGATGGGGGGGATAGCTACACCTTC.